This T cell receptor beta chain appears in the sequencing data of a study of blood T cell repertoires in COVID-19. About the research overall: T cells, B-cell-depleted T cells, or PBMCs provided the cDNA or gDNA that served as material.

In the study's own analysis: Reference gene primer amplification in the assay estimated nucleated cell counts. The repertoire was sequenced with immunoSEQ multiplex PCR; TCRdb's copy has only in-frame clones and lacks some. Clonal size and the V and J genes are those of that table, whereas D and trimming came from the DNA. The table has fewer than 350,000 clones, around 91% seen once. The germline CDR1 and CDR2 sequences are GTSNPN and SVGIG (reference sequence). The CDR3 length is 18 residues. The J segment lost 5 bases and the V segment lost 4 bases, leaving 21 bases of the junction unmatched. The participants were between roughly 18 and 89 years old and came from some 25 US areas. Which cohort a participant joined came from the clinical history participants gave. A single count supports this clone.

The chain has TRBV30 and TRBJ2-5; 8 bases fit TRBD1. The sequencing input was PBMCs or T cells enriched from blood (not recorded which). The clonotype originates from a woman younger than 35 with acute COVID-19. CDR3 DNA: TGTGCCTGGAACCGAACTCCGCAGGGGGCATGGTGTTTGGAGACCCAGTACTTC. Translated, it gives CAWNRTPQGAWCLETQYF.